These T cell receptor beta chains were read from a single sample in a study of control samples from healthy donors and cancer patients. Profiling relied on immunoSEQ multiplex PCR, and the TCRdb table lists in-frame clones only, not all of them. Of about 170,000 clones listed, 90% to 95% are singletons. Sequencing was performed on blood. These TCRs come from a woman aged 25 to 39 in good health. Both conserved end residues are part of each CDR3. D genes are given only for firm matches. Clone size is not always given. Where it is, it says once, few, many or a class for expanded clones.

CDR3aa: CASSVDSSGRADTQYF
CDR3nt: TGTGCCAGCAGCGTAGATTCTAGCGGGAGGGCCGATACGCAGTATTTT
abundance: .
d_gene: TRBD2
j_gene: TRBJ2-3
v_gene: TRBV9
len: 16

CDR3aa: CASSPGRGRGGGETQYF
CDR3nt: TGTGCCAGCAGCCCAGGGAGAGGCAGGGGGGGAGGGGAGACCCAGTACTTC
abundance: once
d_gene: .
j_gene: TRBJ2-5
v_gene: TRBV9
len: 17

CDR3aa: CASSDEGGANQPQHF
CDR3nt: TGTGCCAGCAGTGACGAAGGAGGCGCCAATCAGCCCCAGCATTTT
abundance: .
d_gene: .
j_gene: TRBJ1-5
v_gene: TRBV2
len: 15

CDR3aa: CASGQSSYNEQFF
CDR3nt: TGTGCTAGTGGTCAGAGCTCCTACAATGAGCAGTTCTTC
abundance: .
d_gene: .
j_gene: TRBJ2-1
v_gene: TRBV12-5
len: 13

CDR3aa: CASSPRRQGTNEKLFF
CDR3nt: TGTGCCAGCTCACCACGTCGCCAGGGGACTAATGAAAAACTGTTTTTT
abundance: .
d_gene: .
j_gene: TRBJ1-4
v_gene: TRBV18
len: 16

CDR3aa: CASSPGIQETQYF
CDR3nt: TGTGCCAGCTCACCAGGGATTCAAGAGACCCAGTACTTC
abundance: .
d_gene: .
j_gene: TRBJ2-5
v_gene: TRBV18
len: 13

CDR3aa: CASSLRGQHFYGYTF
CDR3nt: TGTGCCAGCAGCCTCCGAGGACAGCACTTCTATGGCTACACCTTC
abundance: .
d_gene: .
j_gene: TRBJ1-2
v_gene: TRBV28
len: 15

CDR3aa: CASSPLAGGETQYF
CDR3nt: TGTGCCAGCTCACCCCTAGCGGGGGGGGAGACCCAGTACTTC
abundance: .
d_gene: TRBD2
j_gene: TRBJ2-5
v_gene: TRBV18
len: 14

CDR3aa: CASSLPRDRGSYNSPLHF
CDR3nt: TGTGCCAGCAGCCTTCCCCGGGACAGGGGATCCTATAATTCACCCCTCCACTTT
abundance: .
d_gene: TRBD1
j_gene: TRBJ1-6
v_gene: TRBV9
len: 18

CDR3aa: CASSARQENTEAFF
CDR3nt: TGTGCCAGCAGCGCCCGACAGGAGAACACTGAAGCTTTCTTT
abundance: .
d_gene: .
j_gene: TRBJ1-1
v_gene: TRBV9
len: 14

CDR3aa: CASSRGQAYEQYF
CDR3nt: TGTGCCAGCAGTCGGGGACAAGCCTACGAGCAGTACTTC
abundance: .
d_gene: .
j_gene: TRBJ2-7
v_gene: TRBV12-3/TRBV12-4
len: 13

CDR3aa: CASSLGGNYGYTF
CDR3nt: TGTGCCAGCAGTTTAGGAGGAAACTATGGCTACACCTTC
abundance: .
d_gene: .
j_gene: TRBJ1-2
v_gene: TRBV12-3/TRBV12-4
len: 13

CDR3aa: CASSLDSNYEQYF
CDR3nt: TGTGCCAGTAGTTTGGACAGCAACTACGAGCAGTACTTC
abundance: many
d_gene: .
j_gene: TRBJ2-7
v_gene: TRBV19
len: 13

CDR3aa: CASSLDRTHEQFF
CDR3nt: TGTGCCAGCAGCTTAGATCGGACACACGAGCAGTTCTTC
abundance: .
d_gene: .
j_gene: TRBJ2-1
v_gene: TRBV11-2
len: 13

CDR3aa: CASNGQGVAEAFF
CDR3nt: TGTGCCAGCAACGGACAGGGTGTGGCTGAAGCTTTCTTT
abundance: .
d_gene: TRBD1
j_gene: TRBJ1-1
v_gene: TRBV2
len: 13

CDR3aa: CASSSTGRAHQPQHF
CDR3nt: TGTGCCAGCAGTTCGACAGGGAGGGCCCATCAGCCCCAGCATTTT
abundance: once
d_gene: TRBD1
j_gene: TRBJ1-5
v_gene: TRBV6-5
len: 15

CDR3aa: CASSVRGGASVGYTF
CDR3nt: TGTGCCAGCAGTGTGAGAGGGGGCGCGTCGGTTGGCTACACCTTC
abundance: .
d_gene: TRBD1
j_gene: TRBJ1-2
v_gene: TRBV2
len: 15

CDR3aa: CATGQDYTEAFF
CDR3nt: TGTGCCACCGGACAGGATTACACTGAAGCTTTCTTT
abundance: .
d_gene: TRBD1
j_gene: TRBJ1-1
v_gene: TRBV10-3
len: 12

CDR3aa: CASRDRPYNEQFF
CDR3nt: TGTGCCAGCCGGGACAGACCTTACAATGAGCAGTTCTTC
abundance: .
d_gene: TRBD1
j_gene: TRBJ2-1
v_gene: TRBV6-5
len: 13

CDR3aa: CASSRGNEQFF
CDR3nt: TGTGCCAGCAGTAGGGGGAATGAGCAGTTCTTC
abundance: .
d_gene: .
j_gene: TRBJ2-1
v_gene: TRBV27
len: 11

CDR3aa: CASSVGPNEKLFF
CDR3nt: TGTGCCAGCAGTGTGGGGCCTAATGAAAAACTGTTTTTT
abundance: .
d_gene: .
j_gene: TRBJ1-4
v_gene: TRBV2
len: 13

CDR3aa: CASSFSGSDTQYF
CDR3nt: TGTGCCAGCAGCTTTTCTGGCTCAGATACGCAGTATTTT
abundance: .
d_gene: .
j_gene: TRBJ2-3
v_gene: TRBV7-3
len: 13

CDR3aa: CASRSRETSTDTQYF
CDR3nt: TGCGCCAGCAGGAGTCGGGAAACTAGCACAGATACGCAGTATTTT
abundance: .
d_gene: .
j_gene: TRBJ2-3
v_gene: TRBV5-1
len: 15

CDR3aa: CASRGTGIGVTEAFF
CDR3nt: TGTGCCAGCAGGGGGACAGGGATAGGGGTCACTGAAGCTTTCTTT
abundance: .
d_gene: TRBD1
j_gene: TRBJ1-1
v_gene: TRBV2
len: 15

CDR3aa: CASSQDSGAGGRNIQYF
CDR3nt: TGTGCCAGCAGCCAAGATTCTGGGGCGGGAGGTAGGAACATTCAGTACTTC
abundance: .
d_gene: TRBD2
j_gene: TRBJ2-4
v_gene: TRBV4-2
len: 17

CDR3aa: CASSIVPGQVYGYTF
CDR3nt: TGTGCCAGTAGTATAGTCCCCGGACAGGTCTATGGCTACACCTTC
abundance: .
d_gene: TRBD1
j_gene: TRBJ1-2
v_gene: TRBV19
len: 15

CDR3aa: CASSSDGGGNQPQHF
CDR3nt: TGTGCCAGCAGCTCAGATGGGGGTGGGAATCAGCCCCAGCATTTT
abundance: few
d_gene: .
j_gene: TRBJ1-5
v_gene: TRBV9
len: 15

CDR3aa: CASSLQGAETQYF
CDR3nt: TGCGCCAGCAGCTTACAGGGGGCCGAGACCCAGTACTTC
abundance: .
d_gene: TRBD1
j_gene: TRBJ2-5
v_gene: TRBV5-1
len: 13

CDR3aa: CASSIVPGNTGELFF
CDR3nt: TGTGCCAGTAGTATAGTCCCGGGGAACACCGGGGAGCTGTTTTTT
abundance: .
d_gene: .
j_gene: TRBJ2-2
v_gene: TRBV19
len: 15

CDR3aa: CASSDGQGTDTQYF
CDR3nt: TGTGCCAGCAGTGACGGACAGGGCACAGATACGCAGTATTTT
abundance: .
d_gene: TRBD1
j_gene: TRBJ2-3
v_gene: TRBV6-4
len: 14

CDR3aa: CASSIGSGRSDTGELFF
CDR3nt: TGTGCCAGTAGTATAGGTAGCGGGAGGTCGGACACCGGGGAGCTGTTTTTT
abundance: .
d_gene: TRBD2
j_gene: TRBJ2-2
v_gene: TRBV19
len: 17

CDR3aa: CASSYGGQGAAYEQYF
CDR3nt: TGTGCCAGCAGTTACGGGGGACAGGGGGCAGCGTACGAGCAGTACTTC
abundance: .
d_gene: TRBD1
j_gene: TRBJ2-7
v_gene: TRBV6-2/TRBV6-3
len: 16

CDR3aa: CASSIQGTEAFF
CDR3nt: TGTGCCAGCAGTATACAGGGAACTGAAGCTTTCTTT
abundance: .
d_gene: .
j_gene: TRBJ1-1
v_gene: TRBV12-3/TRBV12-4
len: 12

CDR3aa: CASSVPGQGARTEAFF
CDR3nt: TGTGCCAGCAGCGTCCCGGGACAGGGGGCGAGGACTGAAGCTTTCTTT
abundance: .
d_gene: TRBD1
j_gene: TRBJ1-1
v_gene: TRBV27
len: 16

CDR3aa: CATSSLNMNTEAFF
CDR3nt: TGTGCCACCAGCAGTCTAAATATGAACACTGAAGCTTTCTTT
abundance: .
d_gene: .
j_gene: TRBJ1-1
v_gene: TRBV15
len: 14

CDR3aa: CASSQGLHSGANVLTF
CDR3nt: TGTGCCAGCAGCCAGGGGCTTCACTCTGGGGCCAACGTCCTGACTTTC
abundance: .
d_gene: .
j_gene: TRBJ2-6
v_gene: TRBV14
len: 16

CDR3aa: CASSPTGGYGYTF
CDR3nt: TGTGCCAGCAGCCCGACAGGCGGGTATGGCTACACCTTC
abundance: .
d_gene: .
j_gene: TRBJ1-2
v_gene: TRBV14
len: 13

CDR3aa: CASSRTSGGPYNEQFF
CDR3nt: TGTGCCAGCAGCAGGACTAGCGGGGGTCCCTACAATGAGCAGTTCTTC
abundance: .
d_gene: TRBD2
j_gene: TRBJ2-1
v_gene: TRBV27
len: 16

CDR3aa: CASSLTPGGYEQYF
CDR3nt: TGTGCCAGCAGCTTAACCCCAGGGGGCTACGAGCAGTACTTC
abundance: .
d_gene: TRBD1
j_gene: TRBJ2-7
v_gene: TRBV7-9
len: 14

CDR3aa: CASGLGGDEQYF
CDR3nt: TGTGCTAGTGGTTTGGGGGGGGATGAGCAGTACTTC
abundance: .
d_gene: .
j_gene: TRBJ2-7
v_gene: TRBV12-5
len: 12

CDR3aa: CASSYSRGGSYEQYF
CDR3nt: TGTGCCAGCAGTTACTCGCGGGGGGGCAGCTACGAGCAGTACTTC
abundance: .
d_gene: TRBD2
j_gene: TRBJ2-7
v_gene: TRBV6-5
len: 15

CDR3aa: CASSLGLAGHEQYF
CDR3nt: TGTGCCAGCAGCTTAGGACTAGCGGGTCACGAGCAGTACTTC
abundance: .
d_gene: TRBD2
j_gene: TRBJ2-7
v_gene: TRBV11-3
len: 14

CDR3aa: CASSQEIAVDEQFF
CDR3nt: TGTGCCAGCAGCCAAGAAATAGCGGTCGATGAGCAGTTCTTC
abundance: .
d_gene: .
j_gene: TRBJ2-1
v_gene: TRBV3-1/TRBV3-2
len: 14

CDR3aa: CSEPYNEQFF
CDR3nt: TGCAGCGAACCCTACAATGAGCAGTTCTTC
abundance: .
d_gene: .
j_gene: TRBJ2-1
v_gene: TRBV29-1
len: 10

CDR3aa: CASSLGDRSLNTEAFF
CDR3nt: TGCGCCAGCAGCTTGGGGGACAGGAGCCTGAACACTGAAGCTTTCTTT
abundance: .
d_gene: TRBD1
j_gene: TRBJ1-1
v_gene: TRBV5-1
len: 16

CDR3aa: CASSVATGGRTDTQYF
CDR3nt: TGTGCCAGCAGCGTAGCTACCGGGGGGCGCACAGATACGCAGTATTTT
abundance: .
d_gene: .
j_gene: TRBJ2-3
v_gene: TRBV9
len: 16

CDR3aa: CASSIRTGGRSNQPQHF
CDR3nt: TGTGCCAGTAGTATTCGTACAGGGGGGAGAAGCAATCAGCCCCAGCATTTT
abundance: .
d_gene: TRBD1
j_gene: TRBJ1-5
v_gene: TRBV19
len: 17

CDR3aa: CASSIGRVNTEAFF
CDR3nt: TGTGCCAGTAGTATAGGCAGGGTGAACACTGAAGCTTTCTTT
abundance: .
d_gene: .
j_gene: TRBJ1-1
v_gene: TRBV19
len: 14

CDR3aa: CASSEPGLQETQYF
CDR3nt: TGTGCCAGCAGCGAACCGGGACTTCAAGAGACCCAGTACTTC
abundance: .
d_gene: .
j_gene: TRBJ2-5
v_gene: TRBV5-4
len: 14

CDR3aa: CASRGPGNTIYF
CDR3nt: TGTGCCAGCAGGGGACCTGGAAACACCATATATTTT
abundance: .
d_gene: .
j_gene: TRBJ1-3
v_gene: TRBV6-5
len: 12

CDR3aa: CASGSGQGVQPQHF
CDR3nt: TGTGCTAGTGGTTCCGGACAGGGCGTTCAGCCCCAGCATTTT
abundance: .
d_gene: TRBD1
j_gene: TRBJ1-5
v_gene: TRBV12-5
len: 14

CDR3aa: CASSQDGRGLESPLHF
CDR3nt: TGTGCCAGCAGCCAAGATGGTCGGGGTTTGGAGTCACCCCTCCACTTT
abundance: .
d_gene: .
j_gene: TRBJ1-6
v_gene: TRBV3-1/TRBV3-2
len: 16

CDR3aa: CASSLAGPATGLGQPQHF
CDR3nt: TGTGCCAGCAGTTTGGCCGGACCAGCGACAGGGTTGGGGCAGCCCCAGCATTTT
abundance: .
d_gene: TRBD1
j_gene: TRBJ1-5
v_gene: TRBV28
len: 18

CDR3aa: CASSPLRDSNEKLFF
CDR3nt: TGTGCCAGCTCACCTTTGCGGGACAGTAATGAAAAACTGTTTTTT
abundance: .
d_gene: TRBD1
j_gene: TRBJ1-4
v_gene: TRBV18
len: 15

CDR3aa: CASREGVTGNTIYF
CDR3nt: TGCGCCAGCAGGGAGGGGGTAACGGGAAACACCATATATTTT
abundance: .
d_gene: .
j_gene: TRBJ1-3
v_gene: TRBV5-1
len: 14

CDR3aa: CASSPTVNTEAFF
CDR3nt: TGTGCCAGCAGCCCGACAGTGAACACTGAAGCTTTCTTT
abundance: few
d_gene: .
j_gene: TRBJ1-1
v_gene: TRBV3-1/TRBV3-2
len: 13

CDR3aa: CASSSPQGGTNTEAFF
CDR3nt: TGTGCCAGCAGTTCCCCGCAGGGGGGGACGAACACTGAAGCTTTCTTT
abundance: once
d_gene: TRBD1
j_gene: TRBJ1-1
v_gene: TRBV6-5
len: 16

CDR3aa: CASSSSTGTDTQYF
CDR3nt: TGTGCCAGCTCAAGCTCGACAGGCACAGATACGCAGTATTTT
abundance: .
d_gene: .
j_gene: TRBJ2-3
v_gene: TRBV18
len: 14

CDR3aa: CASSYSKYGGQNTIYF
CDR3nt: TGTGCCAGCAGTTACTCGAAATATGGGGGCCAAAACACCATATATTTT
abundance: .
d_gene: .
j_gene: TRBJ1-3
v_gene: TRBV6-5
len: 16

CDR3aa: CASSPGNEKLFF
CDR3nt: TGTGCCAGCTCACCAGGGAATGAAAAACTGTTTTTT
abundance: .
d_gene: .
j_gene: TRBJ1-4
v_gene: TRBV18
len: 12